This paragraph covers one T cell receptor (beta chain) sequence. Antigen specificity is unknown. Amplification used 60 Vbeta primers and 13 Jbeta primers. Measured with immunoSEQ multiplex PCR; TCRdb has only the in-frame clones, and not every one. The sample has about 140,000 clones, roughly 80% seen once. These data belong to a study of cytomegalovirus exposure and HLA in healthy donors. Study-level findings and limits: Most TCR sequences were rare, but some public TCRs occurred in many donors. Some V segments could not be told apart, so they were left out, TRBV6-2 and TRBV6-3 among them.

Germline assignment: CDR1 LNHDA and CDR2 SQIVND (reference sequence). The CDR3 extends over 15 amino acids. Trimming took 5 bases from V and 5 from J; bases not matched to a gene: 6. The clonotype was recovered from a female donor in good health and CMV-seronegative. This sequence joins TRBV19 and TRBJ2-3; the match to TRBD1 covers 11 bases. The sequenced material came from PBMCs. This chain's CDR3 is CASSAPGTGGDTQYF. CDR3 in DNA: TGTGCCAGTAGTGCCCCCGGGACAGGGGGAGATACGCAGTATTTT.